This entry lists 20 T cell receptor beta chains sequenced from one sample in a study of brain T cells in children with intractable seizures. Using immunoSEQ multiplex PCR, the repertoire was profiled, and TCRdb retains in-frame clones only, with some absent. The table lists around 100,000 clones, roughly 94% of them singletons. This sample comprised peripheral blood, obtained at surgery. Source of these receptors: a boy under three years old with hemimegalencephaly and intractable seizures.

This clone was detected once. The chain carries TRBV18 and TRBJ2-6; 9 nucleotides line up with TRBD1. The CDR3 consists of 20 residues. Germline CDR1 KGHSH, CDR2 LQKENI. With V trimmed by 4 bases and J by 0 bases, 13 bases remained unmatched. CDR3 coding DNA: TGTGCCAGCTCACTCAGGGGGCCCGGGACAGGGTTCTCTGGGGCCAACGTCCTGACTTTC. Translating gives CASSLRGPGTGFSGANVLTF. The entire variable domain, with the rest obtained from reference TRBV18 and TRBJ2-6, is as follows: NAGVMQNPRHLVRRRGQEARLRCSPMKGHSHVYWYRQLPEEGLKFMVYLQKENIIDESGMPKERFSAEFPKEGPSILRIQQVVRGDSAAYFCASSLRGPGTGFSGANVLTFGAGSRLTVL.

The chain uses TRBV27 and TRBJ1-5; no clear D gene. This CDR3 is 14 amino acids long. Deletions cut 6 bases from V and 5 bases from J, with 14 bases between. Looked up from germline, CDR1 is MNHEY and CDR2 is SMNVEV (reference sequence). The CDR3: CASRPHGPYQPQHF. The CDR3 region has the DNA TGTGCCAGCAGACCTCACGGGCCCTATCAGCCCCAGCATTTT.

V gene TRBV15 combines with J gene TRBJ1-2, with D perhaps TRBD1 (5 bases). V was shortened by 5 bases and J by 4 bases, with 23 bases between the two germline ends. Germline loops: CDR1 LNHNV, CDR2 YYDKDF (reference sequence). The CDR3 sequence is 17 residues long. CDR3 bases: TGTGCCACCAGCGGACCTCTAGGGACCGTCGTAGGCTATGGCTACACCTTC. This gives the protein CATSGPLGTVVGYGYTF.

The CDR3: CASSHALQLYEQYF. Here the CDR3 DNA reads TGTGCCAGCAGTCACGCCCTGCAGCTCTACGAGCAGTACTTC. The chain combines TRBV6-5 with TRBJ2-7; D gene uncertain. The V end lost 5 bases, the J end lost 3 bases, and 14 bases lay between the germline ends. Per the germline V gene, CDR1 is MNHEY and CDR2 is SVGAGI. The CDR3 contains 14 residues.

The CDR3 region is CASSEGNSYEQYF. The CDR3, as DNA: TGTGCCAGCAGCGAGGGGAACTCCTACGAGCAGTACTTC. The chain carries TRBV28 and TRBJ2-7; D possibly matches TRBD1 or TRBD2 (5 bases each). This CDR3 contains 13 residues. The germline gives CDR1 MDHEN, CDR2 SYDVKM. Trimming cost V 6 bases and J 0 bases, with 9 bases left between them.

This rearrangement joins TRBV24-1 to TRBJ2-2, with D possibly being TRBD1 (5 bases). Per the germline V gene, CDR1 is KGHDR and CDR2 is SFDVKD. The CDR3 extends over 14 amino acids. Trimming took off 1 base at V and 3 bases at J, with 5 bases between the two ends. The CDR3 region has the DNA TGTGCCACCAGTGATTTCAGGGACACCGGGGAGCTGTTTTTT. This encodes CATSDFRDTGELFF.

V gene TRBV4-3 combines with J gene TRBJ2-3; possibly TRBD1 or TRBD2 for D (5 bases each). V lost 1 base and J 4 bases, leaving 12 bases between the germline ends. This CDR3 has 15 amino acids. Germline CDR1 LGHNA, CDR2 YSLEER. This CDR3 reads CASSQGGSAADTQYF. CDR3 nucleotide sequence: TGCGCCAGCAGCCAAGGGGGGAGCGCCGCAGATACGCAGTATTTT.

The chain joins TRBV3-1 (or the pseudogene TRBV3-2) to TRBJ1-5, with no clear D. V was clipped by 0 bases and J by 6 bases, with 6 bases between them. Germline V gives CDR1 LGHDT, CDR2 YNNKEL (reference sequence). This CDR3 is built from 13 residues. The CDR3, as DNA: TGTGCCAGCAGCCAAGATGGAAGTCAGCCCCAGCATTTT. Translating it yields CASSQDGSQPQHF.

The rearrangement links TRBV5-4 to TRBJ2-7, with D tentatively TRBD2 (6 bases). The V gene's germline CDR1 is SGHNT and CDR2 YYREEE (reference sequence). The CDR3 totals 15 residues. Deletions cut 0 bases from V and 4 bases from J, with 14 bases between. CDR3 nucleotide sequence: TGTGCCAGCAGCTTGGAGGGCCATAGCGGTTACGAGCAGTACTTC. It specifies CASSLEGHSGYEQYF.

J is TRBJ1-6 and V is TRBV19, with D uncertain. Trimming stripped 2 bases from V and 7 bases from J, with 9 bases between. Germline assignment: CDR1 LNHDA and CDR2 SQIVND (reference sequence). This CDR3 spans 14 amino acids. The CDR3 loop is CASSILGSNSPLHF. As DNA, the CDR3 is TGTGCCAGTAGTATATTAGGCAGCAATTCACCCCTCCACTTT.

The genes are TRBV6-5 and TRBJ2-5, with D unresolved. Germline CDR1 and CDR2: MNHEY and SVGAGI. The CDR3 totals 13 residues. V dropped 0 bases and J dropped 4 bases, with 6 bases sitting between them. The CDR3 here is CASSYSGTETQYF. The CDR3 nucleotides read TGTGCCAGCAGTTACTCGGGTACAGAGACCCAGTACTTC.

The J gene is TRBJ2-7, the V gene TRBV11-2; D may be TRBD1 (6 bases). The germline V and J ends were trimmed by 5 bases and 3 bases, with 11 bases remaining between them. The length of the CDR3 is 13 residues. Germline CDR1 is SGHAT and CDR2 is FQNNGV. CDR3 region: CASSRPDSYEQYF. CDR3 DNA: TGTGCCAGCAGCCGACCGGACAGCTACGAGCAGTACTTC.

The V call is TRBV10-2, the J call TRBJ2-7; 10 bases are shared with TRBD2. Germline V CDR1 and CDR2: WSHSY, SAAADI. The ends lost 9 bases at V and 4 bases at J; junction bases unmatched: 3. This CDR3 has 12 amino acids. CDR3 in DNA: TGCGCCAGTCTAGCGGGAGTTTACGAGCAGTACTTC. Amino acids: CASLAGVYEQYF.

The chain combines TRBV5-1 with TRBJ2-1; 12 positions match TRBD2. With 7 bases clipped from V and 5 bases from J, the junction kept 4 bases outside the gene matches. This CDR3 is 14 amino acids long. CDR1 is SGHRS and CDR2 is YFSETQ in the germline V gene. The CDR3 spells CASGTSGPHNEQFF. The CDR3 region has the DNA TGCGCCAGCGGGACTAGCGGGCCCCACAATGAGCAGTTCTTC.

V and J are TRBV4-1 and TRBJ2-5, with TRBD2 matching 7 bases. V shed 4 bases and J 3 bases; nucleotides not matched to a gene: 14. This CDR3 has 17 amino acids. Germline CDR1 is MGHRA and CDR2 is YSYEKL. The CDR3 sequence is CASSPERRTSVKETQYF. The CDR3 DNA is TGCGCCAGCAGCCCCGAGAGAAGAACTAGCGTAAAAGAGACCCAGTACTTC.

The rearrangement uses TRBV7-9 and TRBJ2-7; 8 bases are shared with TRBD1. With 5 bases clipped from V and 0 bases from J, the junction kept 6 bases outside the gene matches. From germline, CDR1 is SEHNR and CDR2 FQNEAQ (reference sequence). This CDR3 region has 15 residues. CDR3 loop: CASSPNRGSSYEQYF. The DNA of the CDR3 is TGTGCCAGCAGCCCTAACAGGGGGAGCTCCTACGAGCAGTACTTC.

The chain recombines TRBV7-9 with TRBJ1-2; D is possibly TRBD1 (6 bases). The CDR3 length is 14 residues. Germline V lookup: CDR1 SEHNR, CDR2 FQNEAQ (reference sequence). The V end lost 0 bases, the J end lost 5 bases, and 10 bases lay between the germline ends. As DNA, the CDR3 is TGTGCCAGCAGCTTAGCCCCAGGGGTGTATGGCTACACCTTC. It translates to CASSLAPGVYGYTF.

The chain employs TRBV29-1 and TRBJ2-4; 9 positions agree with TRBD1. The CDR3 runs 13 residues. The germline gives CDR1 SQVTM, CDR2 ANQGSEA. The trim removed 3 bases at V and 6 bases at J, leaving 3 bases unmatched. The CDR3 DNA sequence: TGCAGCGTTGAGACAGGGGGGACAAACATTCAGTACTTC. It encodes CSVETGGTNIQYF.

The CDR3 is CASSLPPSGRSYEQYF. In DNA form, the CDR3 reads TGCGCCAGCAGCCTCCCCCCTAGCGGGAGATCGTACGAGCAGTACTTC. The chain employs TRBV5-1 and TRBJ2-7, with TRBD2 matching 10 bases. V dropped 4 bases and J dropped 4; count of bases not matched to a gene: 11. CDR3 length: 16 amino acids. The germline gives CDR1 SGHRS, CDR2 YFSETQ.

The chain joins TRBV24-1 to TRBJ2-5; maybe TRBD1 (6 bases). V was clipped by 0 bases and J by 5 bases, with 12 bases between them. The CDR3 runs 15 residues. Per the germline V gene, CDR1 is KGHDR and CDR2 is SFDVKD. For the CDR3, the DNA is TGTGCCACCAGTGATTTGAAAACAGGGTCGGAGACCCAGTACTTC. Translation: CATSDLKTGSETQYF.